Listed below are T cell receptor beta chains from one sample, sequenced in a study of cytomegalovirus exposure and HLA in healthy donors. Libraries were prepared by immunoSEQ multiplex PCR; TCRdb keeps only in-frame clonotypes and omits some of them. The data hold some 110,000 clones, with 94% observed a single time. The sequenced material came from PBMCs. The receptor source for this set is a woman younger than 35 in good health and CMV-seronegative. CDR3s include the opening cysteine and the closing phenylalanine or tryptophan. A D gene is named only where the DNA matches it firmly. The size of a clone is reported for some rows only, either as once, few or many, or as a class for expanded clones.

>TRBV5-4|NA|TRBJ2-1|NA|14
CASSRPDMTNEQFF
TGTGCCAGCAGCCGCCCCGACATGACGAATGAGCAGTTCTTC
>TRBV6-1|NA|TRBJ1-2|TRBD1|13
CASTMVTGESYTF
TGTGCCAGCACAATGGTGACAGGGGAAAGCTACACCTTC
>TRBV28|NA|TRBJ2-7|NA|12
CASSLWPGEQYF
TGTGCCAGCAGTTTATGGCCCGGCGAGCAGTACTTC
>TRBV19|NA|TRBJ1-1|NA|12
CACSRGATEAFF
TGTGCCTGCAGCAGGGGTGCCACTGAAGCTTTCTTT
>TRBV6-1|NA|TRBJ2-7|TRBD1|14
CASSNRGVSGEQYF
TGTGCCAGCAGTAACAGGGGAGTTTCGGGCGAGCAGTACTTC
>TRBV5-4|NA|TRBJ2-5|TRBD2|16
CASSYGTSGGEETQYF
TGTGCCAGCAGTTACGGGACTAGCGGGGGGGAAGAGACCCAGTACTTC
>TRBV7-6|NA|TRBJ2-7|NA|14
CASSLGGLGYEQYF
TGTGCCAGCAGCCTCGGAGGGCTAGGCTACGAGCAGTACTTC
>TRBV7-9|NA|TRBJ2-7|NA|15
CASSSPGNDAYEQYF
TGTGCCAGCAGCTCCCCAGGAAACGACGCCTACGAGCAGTACTTC
>TRBV2|NA|TRBJ1-3|NA|12
CASRTQGYTIYF
TGTGCCAGCAGGACTCAGGGCTACACCATATATTTT
>TRBV28|NA|TRBJ2-2|TRBD1|15
CASRRDRGPTGELFF
TGTGCCAGCAGGCGAGACAGGGGACCCACCGGGGAGCTGTTTTTT
>TRBV5-1|NA|TRBJ2-5|NA|14
CASSLAPGFGTQYF
TGCGCCAGCAGCTTGGCCCCGGGTTTCGGGACCCAGTACTTC
>TRBV28|few|TRBJ2-7|TRBD2|14
CASSSPSGIGEQYF
TGTGCCAGCAGTTCTCCTAGCGGTATAGGCGAGCAGTACTTC
>TRBV30|NA|TRBJ2-4|TRBD1|12
CAWRGQGNIQYF
TGTGCCTGGAGGGGACAGGGGAACATTCAGTACTTC
>TRBV6-1|NA|TRBJ2-7|TRBD2|14
CASGLDPDSAEQYF
TGTGCCAGCGGACTAGACCCAGACAGTGCCGAGCAGTACTTC
>TRBV10-1|once|TRBJ1-4|TRBD1|14
CASTEGTGIEKLFF
TGCGCCAGCACGGAGGGGACAGGAATTGAAAAACTGTTTTTT
>TRBV5-4|NA|TRBJ2-3|TRBD1|15
CASSFQGAGTDTQYF
TGTGCCAGCAGCTTCCAGGGGGCAGGCACAGATACGCAGTATTTT
>TRBV5-1|NA|TRBJ2-1|TRBD2|15
CASSPTSGRAYEQFF
TGCGCCAGCAGCCCCACTAGCGGGAGGGCCTATGAGCAGTTCTTC
>TRBV6-1|NA|TRBJ2-3|NA|12
CASSTVTDTQYF
TGTGCCAGCAGTACAGTCACAGATACGCAGTATTTT
>TRBV4-1|NA|TRBJ2-1|NA|16
CASSQDSTSSYNEQFF
TGCGCCAGCAGCCAAGATTCAACTAGCTCCTACAATGAGCAGTTCTTC
>TRBV7-3|NA|TRBJ2-1|TRBD2|18
CASSSGQIPGLAGDEQFF
TGTGCCAGCAGCTCAGGACAGATACCGGGACTAGCGGGAGACGAGCAGTTCTTC
>TRBV5-1|NA|TRBJ1-2|NA|15
CASRLEPRANYGYTF
TGCGCCAGCAGACTGGAACCCCGGGCTAACTATGGCTACACCTTC
>TRBV10-2|NA|TRBJ1-2|TRBD1|12
CASNSQGVGYTF
TGCGCCAGCAACTCACAGGGGGTAGGCTACACCTTC
>TRBV29-1|NA|TRBJ2-7|NA|11
CSVLRGNEQYF
TGCAGCGTTCTTCGAGGGAACGAGCAGTACTTC
>TRBV27|many|TRBJ2-3|TRBD2|16
CASSLYGYGGTDTQYF
TGTGCCAGCAGTTTATACGGATACGGGGGGACAGATACGCAGTATTTT
>TRBV7-9|NA|TRBJ2-5|NA|15
CASSLGLEARETQYF
TGTGCCAGCAGCTTAGGACTAGAGGCCCGAGAGACCCAGTACTTC
>TRBV9|NA|TRBJ2-3|NA|17
CASSVGSVSAQTDTQYF
TGTGCCAGCAGCGTAGGGTCGGTTAGCGCACAGACAGATACGCAGTATTTT
>TRBV19|once|TRBJ2-2|NA|14
CASSIGGRTGELFF
TGTGCCAGTAGTATAGGTGGGAGGACGGGGGAGCTGTTTTTT
>TRBV28|NA|TRBJ2-3|TRBD2|15
CASSLTSGYPDTQYF
TGTGCCAGCAGCCTAACTAGCGGGTACCCAGATACGCAGTATTTT
>TRBV5-6|once|TRBJ1-2|NA|14
CASSLAGAHYGYTF
TGTGCCAGCAGCTTGGCAGGGGCCCACTATGGCTACACCTTC
>TRBV19|once|TRBJ1-6|TRBD1|15
CASRPPGQEISPLHF
TGTGCCAGTAGGCCTCCGGGACAGGAAATCTCACCCCTCCACTTT
>TRBV5-6|few|TRBJ1-2|NA|14
CASSFGAGLYGYTF
TGTGCCAGCAGCTTTGGGGCAGGGCTCTATGGCTACACCTTC
>TRBV28|NA|TRBJ1-1|NA|12
CASSRDSTEAFF
TGTGCCAGCAGTCGAGACAGCACTGAAGCTTTCTTT
>TRBV13|NA|TRBJ2-2|TRBD1|15
CASSSGQENTGELFF
TGTGCCAGCAGCTCGGGACAGGAGAACACCGGGGAGCTGTTTTTT
>TRBV4-2|NA|TRBJ1-3|NA|14
CASSHLFNGNTIYF
TGTGCCAGCAGCCATTTATTTAATGGAAACACCATATATTTT
>TRBV5-4|NA|TRBJ1-2|NA|15
CASSLGSVSNYGYTF
TGTGCCAGCAGCTTGGGGTCTGTTAGTAACTATGGCTACACCTTC
>TRBV6-5|NA|TRBJ2-1|NA|12
CASTANGGEQFF
TGTGCCAGCACCGCGAACGGGGGTGAGCAGTTCTTC
>TRBV30|NA|TRBJ1-5|NA|15
CAWSVSGASNQPQHF
TGTGCCTGGAGTGTATCTGGGGCTAGCAATCAGCCCCAGCATTTT
>TRBV6-6|once|TRBJ1-6|NA|15
CASSYGLGADSPLHF
TGTGCCAGCAGTTACGGGTTGGGGGCCGATTCACCCCTCCACTTT
>TRBV5-1|NA|TRBJ2-1|NA|14
CASSLSQNYNEQFF
TGCGCCAGCAGCTTGAGTCAGAATTACAATGAGCAGTTCTTC
>TRBV30|NA|TRBJ1-2|NA|14
CAWRGAGYSSGYTF
TGTGCCTGGAGGGGTGCAGGGTATTCGTCTGGCTACACCTTC
>TRBV5-1|many|TRBJ1-3|TRBD1|15
CASSTRQGNGNTIYF
TGCGCCAGCAGCACCAGACAGGGGAATGGAAACACCATATATTTT
>TRBV18|NA|TRBJ1-5|TRBD1|17
CASSPGWTGEGNQPQHF
TGTGCCAGCTCACCTGGCTGGACAGGGGAAGGCAATCAGCCCCAGCATTTT
>TRBV28|NA|TRBJ2-3|NA|11
CASQRGDTQYF
TGTGCCAGCCAAAGGGGAGATACGCAGTATTTT
>TRBV30|NA|TRBJ2-7|NA|12
CAWSVGSYEQYF
TGTGCCTGGAGTGTCGGCTCCTACGAGCAGTACTTC
>TRBV19|NA|TRBJ1-2|NA|15
CASSIGGRPRAGYTF
TGTGCCAGTAGTATAGGGGGCAGGCCCCGAGCTGGCTACACCTTC
>TRBV6-5|NA|TRBJ1-1|TRBD1|14
CASSYGQGFSEAFF
TGTGCCAGCAGTTACGGACAGGGGTTCTCTGAAGCTTTCTTT
>TRBV9|NA|TRBJ2-7|NA|17
CASSVAADPHGVSEQYF
TGTGCCAGCAGCGTAGCAGCGGACCCCCATGGCGTCTCCGAGCAGTACTTC
>TRBV2|NA|TRBJ1-4|NA|14
CASGRGAYNEKLFF
TGTGCCAGCGGACGCGGGGCATATAATGAAAAACTGTTTTTT
>TRBV6-5|NA|TRBJ2-7|NA|14
CASSYSSPGYEQYF
TGTGCCAGCAGTTACTCGAGTCCCGGGTATGAGCAGTACTTC
>TRBV5-1|once|TRBJ1-1|NA|16
CASSLGAGRRNTEAFF
TGCGCCAGCAGCTTGGGGGCAGGGAGGAGGAACACTGAAGCTTTCTTT
>TRBV7-6|NA|TRBJ1-3|NA|15
CASSLEGRPGNTIYF
TGTGCCAGCAGCTTAGAGGGGCGTCCTGGAAACACCATATATTTT
>TRBV29-1|NA|TRBJ1-1|TRBD1|14
CSVERTNRGTEAFF
TGCAGCGTTGAAAGAACCAACAGGGGCACTGAAGCTTTCTTT
>TRBV7-6|NA|TRBJ1-6|NA|15
CASSLLTDGNSPLHF
TGTGCCAGCAGCTTACTGACAGATGGAAATTCACCCCTCCACTTT